The 3 T cell receptor beta chains in this list originate from one sample, sequenced in a study of blood T cell repertoires in COVID-19 (dated by TCRdb to about 2020). Libraries were built with the immunoSEQ multiplex PCR assay. TCRdb provides this immuneACCESS table in a form limited to in-frame rearrangements. Some clones are lacking; in checked studies, under half of them reflect an unresolved V gene, and why the rest are absent is not known. The sample yields approximately 60,000 clones; around 80% were counted once. The ten biggest clones cover approximately 20% of the sample. Sequencing was performed on peripheral blood. All receptors come from a woman aged 60 to 75 with acute or convalescent COVID-19.

The chain combines TRBV28 with TRBJ2-2; 9 nucleotides line up with TRBD1. The CDR3 length is 19 residues. V trimming: 4 bases; J trimming: 5 bases; junction bases outside the gene matches: 17. Per germline, CDR1 MDHEN and CDR2 SYDVKM. CDR3 DNA: TGTGCCAGCAGTTCTAGGCAGAAGAACAGGGGGCATGTTACCGGGGAGCTGTTTTTT. It is translated as CASSSRQKNRGHVTGELFF.

The chain carries TRBV25-1 and TRBJ2-3; 13 positions agree with TRBD2. J was trimmed by 0 bases and V by 4 bases; bases with no gene match: 1. In germline, CDR1 is MGHDK, CDR2 SYGVNS. This CDR3 spans 16 amino acids. CDR3: CASSGTSGGSTDTQYF. CDR3 DNA sequence: TGTGCCAGCAGTGGGACTAGCGGGGGTAGCACAGATACGCAGTATTTT. Filled out from reference TRBV25-1 and TRBJ2-3, the complete variable domain reads EADIYQTPRYLVIGTGKKITLECSQTMGHDKMYWYQQDPGMELHLIHYSYGVNSTEKGDLSSESTVSRIRTEHFPLTLESARPSHTSQYLCASSGTSGGSTDTQYFGPGTRLTVL.

V gene TRBV7-2 combines with J gene TRBJ1-6; no clear D gene. Germline V CDR1 and CDR2: SGHTA, FQGNSA. V dropped 4 bases and J dropped 10 bases, with 8 bases sitting between them. This CDR3 comprises 12 residues. The CDR3 protein is CASSSVRSPLHF. As DNA, the CDR3 is TGTGCCAGCAGCTCCGTGAGATCACCCCTCCACTTT.